This T cell receptor (beta chain) was identified in a study of T cell responses to AZD1222 COVID-19 vaccine. General study findings and limits: It was only six AZD1222 recipients who were seropositive at baseline. Spike as a whole was targeted by vaccine-associated CD4 TCRs, dominant at 160-218 and 743-854.

This clone was detected once. Its specificity is unknown. Produced via immunoSEQ multiplex PCR; TCRdb's table is partial and in-frame only. The sample yields 100,000 to 120,000 clones, nearly 90% seen once. Material: peripheral blood, obtained on day 0 of AZD1222 vaccination. The origin of this receptor is an adult in good health.

The CDR3 sequence: CASSLTLGERSSYEQYF. DNA of the CDR3: TGTGCCAGCAGCTTAACCTTGGGAGAAAGGTCCTCCTACGAGCAGTACTTC. The chain joins TRBV7-2 to TRBJ2-7; D might be TRBD2 (5 bases). Germline lookup yields CDR1 SGHTA and CDR2 FQGNSA. V gave up 2 bases and J gave up 0 bases, with 17 bases separating them. The CDR3 has 17 amino acids.